Below are 15 T cell receptor beta chains sequenced from a single sample in a study of T cells in Graves' hyperthyroidism and ophthalmopathy. The investigators amplified TCR beta CDR3 regions from RNA transcripts. The study used the HTBI primer set for a first-round RT-PCR of the TCR CDR3. TCRdb recomputed calls from the multiplex PCR reads with MiXCR, one row per CDR3 protein. The sample records approximately 600,000 distinct CDR3 sequences, about 15% being singletons. The sequencing input was blood. These receptors were obtained from a woman between 35 and 50 years old with Graves' ophthalmopathy.

This clonotype was found a few times. The J gene is TRBJ2-7, the V gene TRBV6-1; D not resolved. This CDR3 is 16 amino acids long. Per germline, CDR1 MNHNS and CDR2 SASEGT. V was clipped by 6 bases and J by 3 bases, with 21 bases between them. CDR3 bases: TGTGCCAGCAGGGACCGACAAAAGACATTTTTCTACGAGCAGTACTTC. Translating it yields CASRDRQKTFFYEQYF.

This clonotype was found many times. V and J are TRBV27 and TRBJ2-2, with D unresolved. Trimming removed 6 bases at V and 4 bases at J, with 9 bases between. Per germline, CDR1 MNHEY and CDR2 SMNVEV (reference sequence). This CDR3 region has 13 residues. CDR3 DNA sequence: TGTGCCAGCAGAATTCTGGGCACCGGGGAGCTGTTTTTT. This encodes CASRILGTGELFF.

At least ten counts were recorded for this clonotype. The V and J genes are TRBV29-1 and TRBJ1-1; TRBD1 agrees at 8 bases. CDR1 SQVTM and CDR2 ANQGSEA come from the germline V gene. The CDR3 is 14 amino acids. Trimming took 6 bases from V and 2 from J; bases not matched to a gene: 8. DNA of the CDR3: TGCAGCGTGGCCGGACAGGGAGCAAACACTGAAGCTTTCTTT. This gives the protein CSVAGQGANTEAFF.

This clonotype has at least ten counts. The rearrangement joins TRBV6-1 to TRBJ2-7, with 8 bases lining up with TRBD2. The V gene end was trimmed by 4 bases and the J gene end by 4 bases; junction bases not matched to a gene: 9. The CDR3 totals 15 residues. The V gene's germline CDR1 is MNHNS and CDR2 SASEGT. Here the CDR3 reads CASSGEVSGSYEQYF. As DNA, the CDR3 is TGTGCCAGCAGTGGGGAAGTAAGCGGGAGTTACGAGCAGTACTTC.

In this sample, this clonotype turned up a few times. The rearrangement uses TRBV4-3 and TRBJ2-2; D may be TRBD1 (5 bases). V was clipped by 1 base and J by 3 bases, with 15 bases between them. The length of the CDR3 is 17 residues. Germline assignment: CDR1 LGHNA and CDR2 YSLEER. The CDR3 loop is CASSQVGQTDYTGELFF. CDR3 DNA sequence: TGCGCCAGCAGCCAAGTGGGGCAGACAGACTACACCGGGGAGCTGTTTTTT.

The chain employs TRBV20-1 and TRBJ2-7; 11 nucleotides align to TRBD2. V shed 2 bases, J shed 5 bases, and the junction held 2 bases outside the gene matches. The CDR3 extends over 13 amino acids. Germline V CDR1 and CDR2: DFQATT, SNEGSKA (reference sequence). In DNA form, the CDR3 reads TGCAGTGCTAGAACTAGCGGGAGTAACGAGCAGTACTTC. Translating gives CSARTSGSNEQYF.

This clonotype showed up many times. CDR3 region: CASKRGAYEQYF. CDR3 sequence (DNA): TGTGCCAGCAAGCGGGGCGCCTACGAGCAGTACTTC. The rearrangement uses TRBV12-3 or TRBV12-4 and TRBJ2-7, with 7 nucleotides matching TRBD2. The CDR3 sequence is 12 residues long. The V segment lost 7 bases and the J segment 2 bases; nucleotides outside the gene matches: 2.

This clonotype was counted ten times or more. The rearrangement joins TRBV20-1 to TRBJ1-2, with TRBD1 as a possible D gene (5 bases). The CDR3 consists of 13 residues. Germline V CDR1 and CDR2: DFQATT, SNEGSKA (reference sequence). CDR3 coding DNA: TGCAGCCAATCCGAGGCGGGGACCTATGGCTACACCTTC. Translating gives CSQSEAGTYGYTF.

Ten or more counts support this clonotype. This sequence joins TRBV24-1 and TRBJ2-7, with 7 bases matching TRBD1. The germline CDR1 and CDR2 sequences are KGHDR and SFDVKD. The ends lost 8 bases at V and 3 bases at J; junction bases unmatched: 9. The CDR3 sequence is 14 residues long. The CDR3 protein is CATTRTGDVYEQYF. The CDR3 nucleotides read TGTGCCACCACCCGGACAGGCGACGTCTACGAGCAGTACTTC.

This clonotype has more than one count but fewer than ten. V and J are TRBV19 and TRBJ1-1, with 8 bases lining up with TRBD1. The CDR3 spans 14 residues. V trimming: 5 bases; J trimming: 6 bases; junction bases outside the gene matches: 8. Per the germline V gene, CDR1 is LNHDA and CDR2 is SQIVND (reference sequence). This CDR3 reads CASSPWTGLAEAFF. In DNA, the CDR3 is TGTGCCAGTAGTCCATGGACAGGGTTGGCTGAAGCTTTCTTT.

This clonotype came up many times. The chain couples TRBV6-1 to TRBJ2-5; D is uncertain. Trimming cost V 2 bases and J 5 bases, with 9 bases left between them. The CDR3 totals 13 residues. Germline CDR1 MNHNS, CDR2 SASEGT. The CDR3 region has the DNA TGTGCCAGCAGTGAACCGGTGTTGGAGACCCAGTACTTC. Residues: CASSEPVLETQYF.

V is TRBV5-8 and J is TRBJ2-7, with 8 bases aligning to TRBD2. Germline V gives CDR1 SGHTS, CDR2 YDEGEE. Unmatched junction bases numbered 8, after V lost 2 bases and J lost 7 bases. CDR3 size: 14 residues. The CDR3 bases are TGTGCCAGCAGCTTCCTAGCGGGCCTTACGGAGCAGTACTTC. Amino acids: CASSFLAGLTEQYF.

V gene TRBV12-3 or TRBV12-4 combines with J gene TRBJ2-2; tentative D call: TRBD2 (6 bases). Trimming shortened V by 4 bases and J by 0 bases, and 9 bases separated the two germline ends. This CDR3 has 15 amino acids. The CDR3 nucleotides are TGTGCCAGCAGTTATGCGGGGTCGAACACCGGGGAGCTGTTTTTT. Residues: CASSYAGSNTGELFF.

CDR3 DNA sequence: TGTGCCAGCTCACCGGGGCGGGGCGTAGAGACCCAGTACTTC. Translation gives CASSPGRGVETQYF. V and J are TRBV18 and TRBJ2-5; D perhaps matches TRBD2 (6 bases). The CDR3 runs to 14 residues. V was cut by 3 bases and J by 4 bases, with 12 bases left in between. The V gene's germline CDR1 is KGHSH and CDR2 LQKENI.

A word on this clonotype: Relative to the germline gene, one junction end is altered; a read error may explain this. The chain recombines TRBV12-3 or TRBV12-4 with TRBJ1-3, with D perhaps TRBD1 (6 bases). The CDR3 has 16 amino acids. The CDR3 protein is CASSLRGGSSRNTIYF. Here the CDR3 DNA reads TGTGCCAGCAGTTTAAGGGGGGGTTCCTCTAGAAACACCATATATTTT.